This T cell receptor beta chain was recorded in a study of shared T cell receptors in the human thymus. Using immunoSEQ multiplex PCR, the repertoire was profiled, and TCRdb retains in-frame clones only, with some absent. The table has some 700,000 clones, 70% to 90% seen once. The CDR3 is made up of 9 amino acids. Germline V lookup: CDR1 MNHEY, CDR2 SMNVEV (reference sequence). V was pared by 6 bases and J by 14 bases, with 10 bases between. The same specimen was also included in a second study, on human thymus T cells. That paper notes: Thymic tissue was derived from resections collected during corrective heart surgery. Thymic as well as blood repertoires seemed to favor certain V and J genes unevenly. What related research reported was that thymic repertoires overlapped highly among unrelated individuals.

The sample was thymocytes. The rearrangement joins TRBV27 to TRBJ1-2; D is possibly TRBD1 (5 bases). The TCR comes from a girl under three years old with a congenital heart defect. Written as DNA, the CDR3 is TGTGCCAGCAGAGGGACTAAGACCTTC. It is translated as CASRGTKTF.